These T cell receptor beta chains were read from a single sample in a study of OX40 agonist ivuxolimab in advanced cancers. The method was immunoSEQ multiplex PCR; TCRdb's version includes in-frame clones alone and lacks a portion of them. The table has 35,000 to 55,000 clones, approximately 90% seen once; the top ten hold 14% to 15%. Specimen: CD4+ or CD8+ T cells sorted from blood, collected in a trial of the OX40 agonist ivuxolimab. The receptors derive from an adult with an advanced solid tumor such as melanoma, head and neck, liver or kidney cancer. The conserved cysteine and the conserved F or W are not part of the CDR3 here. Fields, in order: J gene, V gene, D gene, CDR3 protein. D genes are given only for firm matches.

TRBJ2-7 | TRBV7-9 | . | ASSLVGSAYEQY
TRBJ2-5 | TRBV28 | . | ASTIRNQETQY
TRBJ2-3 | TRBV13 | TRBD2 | ASSFWGGAYTQY
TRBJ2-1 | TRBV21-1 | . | ASSKPGTSGRAGNEQF
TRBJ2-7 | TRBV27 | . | ASSLNRDSYEQY
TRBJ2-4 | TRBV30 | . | AWSVQGKNIQY
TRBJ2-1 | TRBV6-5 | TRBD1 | ASTKDRGQRDEQF
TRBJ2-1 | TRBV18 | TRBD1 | ASSPPGQGPKGNEQF
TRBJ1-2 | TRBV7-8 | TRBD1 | ASSIGQGPVYGYT
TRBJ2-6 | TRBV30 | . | AWRFGGLPSGANVLT
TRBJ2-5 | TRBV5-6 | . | ASSLGRIQETQY
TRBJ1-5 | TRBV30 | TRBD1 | AWDLTGKGQGAQASQPQH
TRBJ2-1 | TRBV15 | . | ATSSRLYNEQF
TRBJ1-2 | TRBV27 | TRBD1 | ASSFRTGYGYT
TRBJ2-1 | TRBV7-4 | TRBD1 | ASSAGTGGYNEQF
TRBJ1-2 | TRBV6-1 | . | ASSEARDYT
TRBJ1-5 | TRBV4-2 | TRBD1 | ASSQEDRVGSNQPQH
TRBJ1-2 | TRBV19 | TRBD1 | ASSIGQGDYGYT
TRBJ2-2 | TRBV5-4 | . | ASSLAFGDTGELF
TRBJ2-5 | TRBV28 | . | ASSPRLFLRLETQY
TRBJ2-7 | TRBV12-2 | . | ASRGPSRVASSYEQY
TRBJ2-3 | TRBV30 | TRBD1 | AWSVTGGADTQY
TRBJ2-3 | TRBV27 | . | ASSLQDLDTQY
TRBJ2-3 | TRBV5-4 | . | ASSRPYGTDTQY
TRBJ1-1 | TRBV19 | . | ASSNAGGGTEAF
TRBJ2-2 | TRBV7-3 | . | ASSLNRPENTGELF
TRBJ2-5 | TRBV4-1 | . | ASSQSGAARETQY
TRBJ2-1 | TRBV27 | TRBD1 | ASGPRDRGYNEQF
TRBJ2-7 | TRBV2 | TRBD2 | ASSDGAGAYEQY
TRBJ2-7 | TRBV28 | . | ASSFQIYEQY
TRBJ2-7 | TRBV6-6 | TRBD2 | ASSRGTSGTAQY
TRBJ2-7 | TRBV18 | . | ASSPSISGVYEQY
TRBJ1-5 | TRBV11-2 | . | ASSLVSNQPQH
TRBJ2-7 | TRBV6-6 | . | ASKKIGVYEQY
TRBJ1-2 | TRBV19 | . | ASSISRISGYT
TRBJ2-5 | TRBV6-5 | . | ASSYSGGKETQY
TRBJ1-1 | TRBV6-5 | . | ASSLSFIGTEAF
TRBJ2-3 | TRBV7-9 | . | ASSPRTRTDTQY
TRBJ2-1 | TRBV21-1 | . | ATISEFSYNEQF
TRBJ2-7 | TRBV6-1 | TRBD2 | AIGTSGIWPSEQY
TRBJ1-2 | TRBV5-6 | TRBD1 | ASLPRDRTLYGYT
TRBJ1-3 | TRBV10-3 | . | AISETGLGNTIY
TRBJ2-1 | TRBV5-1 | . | ASSLEVRGEPRKF
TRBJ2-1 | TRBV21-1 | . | ASSKEGLAGGWNEQF
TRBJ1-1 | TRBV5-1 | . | ASSFRDGEAF
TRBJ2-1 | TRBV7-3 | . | ASSLMSVAMDEQF